These 21 T cell receptor beta chains were sequenced from one sample in a study of cytomegalovirus exposure and HLA in healthy donors. Researchers ran the PCR with 60 Vbeta and 13 Jbeta primers. TCRdb's table, derived via immunoSEQ multiplex PCR, lists solely in-frame clones and lacks some. The data show 270,000 or so clones, with over 90% seen just once and about 1.5% held by the top ten. The sequenced sample was PBMCs. The receptors here all came from a girl aged 2 to 10 in good health and CMV-seronegative.

The V call is TRBV7-9, the J call TRBJ1-1, with TRBD1 matching 10 bases. This CDR3 contains 15 residues. Per germline, CDR1 SEHNR and CDR2 FQNEAQ (reference sequence). Trimming removed 5 bases from V and 5 bases from J; junction bases left unmatched: 8. CDR3 sequence (DNA): TGTGCCAGCAGCAACCGGGACAGGGGTAATACTGAAGCTTTCTTT. This sequence encodes CASSNRDRGNTEAFF.

The genes are TRBV10-3 and TRBJ1-1; TRBD1 matches at 8 bases. J was trimmed by 4 bases and V by 4 bases; bases with no gene match: 5. Germline V gene data show CDR1 as ENHRY and CDR2 as SYGVKD. This CDR3 has 14 amino acids. The CDR3 loop reads CAISGQGALTEAFF. In DNA, the CDR3 is TGTGCCATCAGTGGCCAGGGGGCCCTCACTGAAGCTTTCTTT.

V is TRBV6-5 and J is TRBJ2-3; D remains ambiguous. From germline, CDR1 is MNHEY and CDR2 SVGAGI. Trimming took 2 bases from V and 0 from J, leaving 9 bases between them. The CDR3 runs 15 residues. The CDR3 nucleotides read TGTGCCAGCAGTTACGTAGTCCCTAGCACAGATACGCAGTATTTT. Protein sequence: CASSYVVPSTDTQYF.

This clone was seen once. This sequence joins TRBV6-6 and TRBJ2-1, with 8 bases aligning to TRBD1. J gave up 7 bases and V 5 bases, and 10 bases lay outside the gene matches. Per the germline V gene, CDR1 is MNHNY and CDR2 is SVGAGI (reference sequence). The CDR3 is made up of 15 amino acids. The CDR3 bases are TGTGCCAGCAGTCAGGTTACAGGGGGAGTGAATGAGCAGTTCTTC. Its translation is CASSQVTGGVNEQFF.

This chain uses TRBV27 with TRBJ1-4; the match to TRBD1 covers 7 bases. Per the germline V gene, CDR1 is MNHEY and CDR2 is SMNVEV (reference sequence). This CDR3 is 17 amino acids long. V gave up 10 bases and J gave up 5 bases; unmatched junction bases: 19. The CDR3 DNA reads TGTGCCAAGAACAGGGGAAGAAGCGGTATGGGGAATGAAAAACTGTTTTTT. This sequence encodes CAKNRGRSGMGNEKLFF. Filled out from reference TRBV27 and TRBJ1-4, the complete variable domain reads EAQVTQNPRYLITVTGKKLTVTCSQNMNHEYMSWYRQDPGLGLRQIYYSMNVEVTDKGDVPEGYKVSRKEKRNFPLILESPSPNQTSLYFCAKNRGRSGMGNEKLFFGSGTQLSVL.

The gene calls are TRBV28 and TRBJ1-2, with D maybe TRBD1 (6 bases). CDR1 and CDR2 from the germline V gene are MDHEN and SYDVKM. The CDR3 covers 15 residues. Trimming took off 2 bases at V and 3 bases at J, with 13 bases between the two ends. For the CDR3, the DNA is TGTGCCAGCAGTTTAGGGGACACCGTACACTATGGCTACACCTTC. Its translation: CASSLGDTVHYGYTF.

The rearrangement joins TRBV19 to TRBJ1-2, with TRBD1 identical over 7 bases. In germline, CDR1 is LNHDA, CDR2 SQIVND (reference sequence). The CDR3 loop spans 14 amino acids. V lost 3 bases, J lost 2 bases, and 3 bases stayed unmatched. The CDR3 sequence: CASSIGQANYGYTF. CDR3 nucleotides: TGTGCCAGTAGTATTGGACAGGCAAACTATGGCTACACCTTC.

J is TRBJ2-5 and V is TRBV5-1; TRBD1 matches at 8 bases. The J call could be wrong; TRBJ2-7 is a better fit for the DNA end. This CDR3 contains 15 residues. Per germline, CDR1 SGHRS and CDR2 YFSETQ. The CDR3 DNA is TGCGCCAGCAGCTGGCGGGACAGGTCCTCCTACGAGCAGTACTTC. Its protein is CASSWRDRSSYEQYF.

This rearrangement joins TRBV19 to TRBJ2-5; a possible D gene is TRBD2 (6 bases). Trimming cost V 2 bases and J 2 bases, with 12 bases left between them. The germline V gene has CDR1 LNHDA and CDR2 SQIVND (reference sequence). The CDR3 contains 15 residues. CDR3 loop: CASSITRGTQETQYF. DNA for the CDR3: TGTGCCAGTAGTATAACGCGGGGAACACAAGAGACCCAGTACTTC.

V gene TRBV5-4 combines with J gene TRBJ1-2, with 7 nucleotides matching TRBD1. This CDR3 is 16 amino acids long. The V segment lost 4 bases and the J segment 2 bases; nucleotides outside the gene matches: 11. Germline V gives CDR1 SGHNT, CDR2 YYREEE (reference sequence). The chain's CDR3 is CASSLGFPDRNYGYTF. CDR3 nucleotides: TGTGCCAGCAGCCTTGGTTTCCCGGACAGGAACTATGGCTACACCTTC. Complete variable domain (other parts from reference TRBV5-4 and TRBJ1-2): ETGVTQSPTHLIKTRGQQVTLRCSSQSGHNTVSWYQQALGQGPQFIFQYYREEENGRGNFPPRFSGLQFPNYSSELNVNALELDDSALYLCASSLGFPDRNYGYTFGSGTRLTVV.

The chain joins TRBV4-1 to TRBJ2-7; TRBD2 agrees at 8 bases. The length of the CDR3 is 17 residues. Germline values: CDR1 MGHRA, CDR2 YSYEKL. Germline trimming cut 1 base from V and 5 bases from J; bases unmatched to any gene: 13. The chain's CDR3 is CASSQALFSGNDDEQYF. The CDR3 DNA follows: TGCGCCAGCAGCCAAGCCTTATTTAGCGGGAACGACGACGAGCAGTACTTC.

The rearrangement joins TRBV9 to TRBJ1-6; 7 bases match TRBD1. The CDR3 consists of 16 residues. Germline V gene data show CDR1 as SGDLS and CDR2 as YYNGEE. J lost 8 bases, V lost 4 bases, and 12 bases had no gene match. CDR3 sequence reads: CASSPIGGQPDSPLHF. The CDR3 DNA reads TGTGCCAGCAGCCCTATAGGGGGACAGCCTGATTCACCCCTCCACTTT.

This chain connects TRBV7-6 to TRBJ2-7; 11 bases align to TRBD1. The CDR3 is 16 amino acids. Germline CDR1 reads SGHVS; CDR2 reads FNYEAQ. J gave up 6 bases and V 2 bases, and 9 bases lay outside the gene matches. The CDR3 loop reads CASSLTAGQGVIEQYF. The CDR3, as DNA: TGTGCCAGCAGCTTAACCGCGGGACAGGGGGTAATCGAGCAGTACTTC.

The chain joins TRBV10-3 to TRBJ1-6; D call uncertain. CDR1 is ENHRY and CDR2 is SYGVKD in the germline V gene. This CDR3 is built from 15 residues. Trimming pared 0 bases from V and 6 bases from J, leaving 9 bases between. DNA for the CDR3: TGTGCCATCAGTGAGTCGGCGGGTACTAATTCACCCCTCCACTTT. It is translated as CAISESAGTNSPLHF.

The rearrangement uses TRBV7-9 and TRBJ2-1; 15 nucleotides match TRBD2. V lost 4 bases to trimming and J lost 5 bases; unmatched junction nucleotides: 3. Germline lookup yields CDR1 SEHNR and CDR2 FQNEAQ (reference sequence). The CDR3 consists of 16 residues. The CDR3, as DNA: TGTGCCAGCAGCTATTGGACTAGCGGGAGGGACAATGAGCAGTTCTTC. Translation: CASSYWTSGRDNEQFF.

This clone was seen more than once but under ten times. The chain is built from TRBV7-3 and TRBJ2-3, with TRBD2 as a possible D gene (6 bases). Germline V gene sequence: CDR1 SGHTA, CDR2 FQGTGA. The CDR3 totals 13 residues. V lost 5 bases, J lost 9 bases, and 15 bases lay in between. Written as DNA, the CDR3 is TGTGCCAGCAGCCGCGAGGACGGGGGAACGCAGTATTTT. Translated, it gives CASSREDGGTQYF.

CDR3 in amino acids: CASSLGPNLYEQYF. CDR3 coding DNA: TGTGCCAGCAGCCTGGGGCCCAACCTCTACGAGCAGTACTTC. The chain is built from TRBV5-6 and TRBJ2-7; TRBD1 might be the D (5 bases). V dropped 4 bases and J dropped 3 bases, with 14 bases sitting between them. The V gene's germline CDR1 is SGHDT and CDR2 YYEEEE. The CDR3 has 14 residues.

The rearrangement uses TRBV25-1 and TRBJ2-6; no reliable D call. V lost 8 bases and J lost 0, with 5 bases in between. The CDR3 covers 13 residues. Germline assignment: CDR1 MGHDK and CDR2 SYGVNS. The CDR3 is CASLYSGANVLTF. The DNA for the CDR3 is TGTGCCAGCCTATACTCTGGGGCCAACGTCCTGACTTTC.

Concerning this clone itself: Distinct nucleotide sequences in the sample also encode this CDR3. This chain uses TRBV6-5 with TRBJ1-2; maybe TRBD1 (5 bases). The CDR3 is 12 amino acids. Per germline, CDR1 MNHEY and CDR2 SVGAGI. Trimming left V 6 bases short and J 4 bases short, with 9 bases between. CDR3 in amino acids: CASRGQPYGYTF. CDR3 nucleotides: TGTGCCAGCAGGGGGCAGCCCTATGGCTACACCTTC.

The V and J genes are TRBV5-8 and TRBJ1-1; a possible D gene is TRBD1 (5 bases). CDR1 is SGHTS, CDR2 YDEGEE, per germline. Trimming removed 0 bases from V and 3 bases from J, with 12 bases in between. This CDR3 has 15 amino acids. The CDR3 sequence: CASSLAEGWYTEAFF. The CDR3 nucleotides are TGTGCCAGCAGCTTGGCGGAGGGGTGGTACACTGAAGCTTTCTTT.

Note on this clone: Other DNA sequences in this sample translate to the same CDR3. V gene TRBV5-6 combines with J gene TRBJ1-1; TRBD1 aligns across 7 bases. With 2 bases clipped from V and 0 bases from J, the junction kept 1 base outside the gene matches. This CDR3 is built from 14 residues. Germline assignment: CDR1 SGHDT and CDR2 YYEEEE. This chain's CDR3 is CASSLGTVNTEAFF. DNA of the CDR3: TGTGCCAGCAGCTTAGGGACAGTGAACACTGAAGCTTTCTTT.